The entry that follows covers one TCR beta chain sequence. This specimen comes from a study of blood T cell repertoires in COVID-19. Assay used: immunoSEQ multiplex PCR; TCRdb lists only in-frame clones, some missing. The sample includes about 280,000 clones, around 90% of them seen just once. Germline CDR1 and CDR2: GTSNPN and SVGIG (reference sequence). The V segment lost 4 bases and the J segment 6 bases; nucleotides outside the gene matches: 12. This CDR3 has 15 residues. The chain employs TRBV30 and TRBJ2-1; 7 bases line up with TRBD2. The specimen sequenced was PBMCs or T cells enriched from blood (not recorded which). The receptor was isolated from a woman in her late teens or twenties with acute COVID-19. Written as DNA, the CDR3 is TGTGCCTGGACCGGTCTCGCGGGAGTTATCAATGAGCAGTTCTTC. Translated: CAWTGLAGVINEQFF.